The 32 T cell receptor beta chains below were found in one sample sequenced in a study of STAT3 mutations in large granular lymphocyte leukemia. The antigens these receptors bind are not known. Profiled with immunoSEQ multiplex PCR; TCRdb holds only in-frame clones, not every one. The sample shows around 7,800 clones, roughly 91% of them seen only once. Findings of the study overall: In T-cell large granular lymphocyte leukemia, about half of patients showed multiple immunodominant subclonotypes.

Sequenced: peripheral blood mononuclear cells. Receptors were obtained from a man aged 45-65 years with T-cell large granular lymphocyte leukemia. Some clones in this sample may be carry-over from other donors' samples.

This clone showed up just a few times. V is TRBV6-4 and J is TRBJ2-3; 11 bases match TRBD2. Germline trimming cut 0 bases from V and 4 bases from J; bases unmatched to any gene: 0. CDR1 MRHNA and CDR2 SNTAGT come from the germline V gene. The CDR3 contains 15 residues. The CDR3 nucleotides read TGTGCCAGCAGTGACTCTAGCGGGGGGGCAGATACGCAGTATTTT. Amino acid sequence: CASSDSSGGADTQYF.

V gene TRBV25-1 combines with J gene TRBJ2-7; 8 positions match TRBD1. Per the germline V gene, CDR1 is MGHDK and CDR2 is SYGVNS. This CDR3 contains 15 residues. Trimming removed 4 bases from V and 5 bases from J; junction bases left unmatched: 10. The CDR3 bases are TGTGCCAGCAGTGTCACGGGGACAGGTAGCCACGAGCAGTACTTC. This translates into CASSVTGTGSHEQYF.

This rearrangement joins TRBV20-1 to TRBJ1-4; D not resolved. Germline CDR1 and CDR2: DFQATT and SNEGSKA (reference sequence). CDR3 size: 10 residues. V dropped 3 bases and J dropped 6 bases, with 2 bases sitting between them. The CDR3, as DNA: TGCAGTGCTAGTTATGAAAAACTGTTTTTT. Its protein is CSASYEKLFF.

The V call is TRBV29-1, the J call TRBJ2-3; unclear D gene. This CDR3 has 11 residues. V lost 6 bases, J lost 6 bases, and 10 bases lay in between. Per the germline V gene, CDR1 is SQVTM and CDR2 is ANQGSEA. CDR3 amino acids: CSVVVADTQYF. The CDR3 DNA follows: TGCAGCGTGGTGGTGGCGGATACGCAGTATTTT.

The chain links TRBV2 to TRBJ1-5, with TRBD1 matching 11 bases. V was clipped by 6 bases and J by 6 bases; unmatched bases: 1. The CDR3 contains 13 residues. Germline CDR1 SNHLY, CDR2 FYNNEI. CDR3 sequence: CASRGTGGQPQHF. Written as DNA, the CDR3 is TGTGCCAGCAGAGGGACAGGGGGTCAGCCCCAGCATTTT.

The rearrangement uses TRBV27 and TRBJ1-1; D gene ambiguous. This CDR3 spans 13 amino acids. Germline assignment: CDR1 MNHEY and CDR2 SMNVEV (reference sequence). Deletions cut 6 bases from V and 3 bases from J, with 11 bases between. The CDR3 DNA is TGTGCCAGCAGCGAAAGGGCCTACACTGAAGCTTTCTTT. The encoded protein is CASSERAYTEAFF.

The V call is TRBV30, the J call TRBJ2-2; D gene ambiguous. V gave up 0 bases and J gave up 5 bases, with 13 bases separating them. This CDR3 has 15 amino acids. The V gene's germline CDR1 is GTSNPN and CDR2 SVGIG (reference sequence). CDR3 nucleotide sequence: TGTGCCTGGAGTGTACTCGAGACCTCAACCGGGGAGCTGTTTTTT. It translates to CAWSVLETSTGELFF.

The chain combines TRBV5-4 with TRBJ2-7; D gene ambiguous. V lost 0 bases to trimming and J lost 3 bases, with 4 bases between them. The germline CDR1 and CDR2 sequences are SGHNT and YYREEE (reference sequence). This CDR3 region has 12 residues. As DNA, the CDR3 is TGTGCCAGCAGCTTGGACAACTACGAGCAGTACTTC. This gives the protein CASSLDNYEQYF. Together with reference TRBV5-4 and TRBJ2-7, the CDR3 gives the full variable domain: ETGVTQSPTHLIKTRGQQVTLRCSSQSGHNTVSWYQQALGQGPQFIFQYYREEENGRGNFPPRFSGLQFPNYSSELNVNALELDDSALYLCASSLDNYEQYFGPGTRLTVT.

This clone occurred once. The CDR3 DNA is TGTGCCAGCAGTTTAACAGTGAGGAGGACTGAAGCTTTCTTT. Protein sequence: CASSLTVRRTEAFF. V usage is TRBV27 and J usage is TRBJ1-1, with D unresolved. The CDR3 length is 14 residues. Looked up from germline, CDR1 is MNHEY and CDR2 is SMNVEV (reference sequence). Trimming pared 2 bases from V and 5 bases from J, leaving 12 bases between.

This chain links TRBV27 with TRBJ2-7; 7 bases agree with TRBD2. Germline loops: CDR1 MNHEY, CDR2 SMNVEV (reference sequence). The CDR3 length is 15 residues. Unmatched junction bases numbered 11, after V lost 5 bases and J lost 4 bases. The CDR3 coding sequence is TGTGCCAGCAGTACCACTAGCGAACCAGTATACGAGCAGTACTTC. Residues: CASSTTSEPVYEQYF.

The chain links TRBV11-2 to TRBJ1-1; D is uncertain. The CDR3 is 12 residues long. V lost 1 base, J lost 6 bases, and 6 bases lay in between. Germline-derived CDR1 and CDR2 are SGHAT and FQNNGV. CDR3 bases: TGTGCCAGCAGCTTAGTCAGGTCTGAAGCTTTCTTT. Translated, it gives CASSLVRSEAFF.

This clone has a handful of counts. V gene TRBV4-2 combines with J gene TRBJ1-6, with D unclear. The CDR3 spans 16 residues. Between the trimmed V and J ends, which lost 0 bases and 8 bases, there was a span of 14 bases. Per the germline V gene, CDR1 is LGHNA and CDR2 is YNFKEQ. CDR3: CASSQDIRQFHSPLHF. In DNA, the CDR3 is TGTGCCAGCAGCCAAGATATTAGGCAGTTCCATTCACCCCTCCACTTT.

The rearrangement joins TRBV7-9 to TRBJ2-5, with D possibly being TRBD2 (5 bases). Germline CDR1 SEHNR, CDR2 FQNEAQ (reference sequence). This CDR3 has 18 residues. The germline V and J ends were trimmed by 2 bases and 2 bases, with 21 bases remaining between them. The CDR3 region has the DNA TGTGCCAGCAGCTTATCGGGCCCGGAGCAGCGGAAACAAGAGACCCAGTACTTC. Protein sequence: CASSLSGPEQRKQETQYF.

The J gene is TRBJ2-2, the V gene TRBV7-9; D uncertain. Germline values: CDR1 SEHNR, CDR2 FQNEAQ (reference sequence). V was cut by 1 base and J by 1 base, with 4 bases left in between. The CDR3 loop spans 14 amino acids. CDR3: CASSLGGNTGELFF. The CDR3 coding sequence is TGTGCCAGCAGCTTAGGGGGGAACACCGGGGAGCTGTTTTTT. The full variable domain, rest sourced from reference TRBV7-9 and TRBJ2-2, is DTGVSQNPRHKITKRGQNVTFRCDPISEHNRLYWYRQTLGQGPEFLTYFQNEAQLEKSRLLSDRFSAERPKGSFSTLEIQRTEQGDSAMYLCASSLGGNTGELFFGEGSRLTVL.

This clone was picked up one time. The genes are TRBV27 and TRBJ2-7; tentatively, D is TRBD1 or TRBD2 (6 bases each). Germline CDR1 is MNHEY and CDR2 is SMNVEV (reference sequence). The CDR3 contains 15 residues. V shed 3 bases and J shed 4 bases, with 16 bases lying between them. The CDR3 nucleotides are TGTGCCAGCAGTTTGAGGGGGGCCAACCCATACGAGCAGTACTTC. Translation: CASSLRGANPYEQYF.

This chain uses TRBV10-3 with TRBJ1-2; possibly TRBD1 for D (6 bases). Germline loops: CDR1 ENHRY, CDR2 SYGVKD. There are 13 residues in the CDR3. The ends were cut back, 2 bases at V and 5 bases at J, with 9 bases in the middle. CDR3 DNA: TGTGCCATCAGTGAGGGACAGAAGTATGGCTACACCTTC. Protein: CAISEGQKYGYTF.

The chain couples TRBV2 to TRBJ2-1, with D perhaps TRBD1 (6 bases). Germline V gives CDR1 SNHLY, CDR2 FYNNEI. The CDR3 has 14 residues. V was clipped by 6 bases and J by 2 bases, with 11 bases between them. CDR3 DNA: TGTGCCAGCAGCTCACAGGGCCCCTACAATGAGCAGTTCTTC. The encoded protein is CASSSQGPYNEQFF.

The CDR3 DNA reads TGTGCCAGCAGCATACGACCGAGCGGGAACACTGAAGCTTTCTTT. It encodes CASSIRPSGNTEAFF. This chain connects TRBV5-4 to TRBJ1-1, with D hard to call. Per the germline V gene, CDR1 is SGHNT and CDR2 is YYREEE (reference sequence). The CDR3 loop spans 15 amino acids. Trimming left V 4 bases short and J 1 base short, with 14 bases between. Looking up the rest from reference TRBV5-4 and TRBJ1-1 gives the full variable domain: ETGVTQSPTHLIKTRGQQVTLRCSSQSGHNTVSWYQQALGQGPQFIFQYYREEENGRGNFPPRFSGLQFPNYSSELNVNALELDDSALYLCASSIRPSGNTEAFFGQGTRLTVV.

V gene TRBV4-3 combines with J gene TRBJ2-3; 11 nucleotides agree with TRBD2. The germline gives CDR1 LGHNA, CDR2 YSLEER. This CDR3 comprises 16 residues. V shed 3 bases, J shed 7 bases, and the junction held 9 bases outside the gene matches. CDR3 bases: TGCGCCAGCAGCCAGTCGACTAGCGGGGTGGTGAATACGCAGTATTTT. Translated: CASSQSTSGVVNTQYF.

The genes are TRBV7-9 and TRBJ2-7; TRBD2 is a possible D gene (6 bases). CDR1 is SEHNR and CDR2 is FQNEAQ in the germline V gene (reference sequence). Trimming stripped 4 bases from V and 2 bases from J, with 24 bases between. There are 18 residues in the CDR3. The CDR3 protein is CASSSTAGFRSGTYEQYF. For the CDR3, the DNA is TGTGCCAGCAGCTCTACCGCGGGGTTCCGGAGCGGAACCTACGAGCAGTACTTC. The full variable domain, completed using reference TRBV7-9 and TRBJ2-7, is DTGVSQNPRHKITKRGQNVTFRCDPISEHNRLYWYRQTLGQGPEFLTYFQNEAQLEKSRLLSDRFSAERPKGSFSTLEIQRTEQGDSAMYLCASSSTAGFRSGTYEQYFGPGTRLTVT.

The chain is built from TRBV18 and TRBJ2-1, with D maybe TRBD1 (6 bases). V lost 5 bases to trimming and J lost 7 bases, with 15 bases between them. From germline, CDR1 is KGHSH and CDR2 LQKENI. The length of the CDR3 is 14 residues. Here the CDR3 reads CASSATGTLNEQFF. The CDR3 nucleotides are TGTGCCAGCTCAGCGACCGGGACACTGAATGAGCAGTTCTTC.

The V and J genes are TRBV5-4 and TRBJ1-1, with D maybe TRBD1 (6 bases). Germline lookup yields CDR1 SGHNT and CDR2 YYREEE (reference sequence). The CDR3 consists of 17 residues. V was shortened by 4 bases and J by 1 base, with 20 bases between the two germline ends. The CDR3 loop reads CASSVGGAQGRNTEAFF. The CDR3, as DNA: TGTGCCAGCAGCGTGGGTGGGGCACAGGGAAGGAACACTGAAGCTTTCTTT. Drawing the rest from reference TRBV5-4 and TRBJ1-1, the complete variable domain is ETGVTQSPTHLIKTRGQQVTLRCSSQSGHNTVSWYQQALGQGPQFIFQYYREEENGRGNFPPRFSGLQFPNYSSELNVNALELDDSALYLCASSVGGAQGRNTEAFFGQGTRLTVV.

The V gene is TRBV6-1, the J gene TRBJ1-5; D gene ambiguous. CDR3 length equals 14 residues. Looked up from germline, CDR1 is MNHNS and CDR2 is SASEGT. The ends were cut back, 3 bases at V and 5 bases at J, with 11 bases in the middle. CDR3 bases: TGTGCCAGCAGTGAGATGGGCACTTATCAGCCCCAGCATTTT. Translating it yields CASSEMGTYQPQHF.

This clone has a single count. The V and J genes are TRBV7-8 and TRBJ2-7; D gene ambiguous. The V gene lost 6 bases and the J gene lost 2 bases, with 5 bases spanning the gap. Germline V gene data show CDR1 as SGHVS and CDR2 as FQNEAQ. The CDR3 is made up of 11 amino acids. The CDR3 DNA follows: TGTGCCAGCAGTTCCCCCTACGAGCAGTACTTC. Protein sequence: CASSSPYEQYF. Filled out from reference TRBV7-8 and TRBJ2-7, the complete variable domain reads GAGVSQSPRYKVAKRGQDVALRCDPISGHVSLFWYQQALGQGPEFLTYFQNEAQLDKSGLPSDRFFAERPEGSVSTLKIQRTQQEDSAVYLCASSSPYEQYFGPGTRLTVT.

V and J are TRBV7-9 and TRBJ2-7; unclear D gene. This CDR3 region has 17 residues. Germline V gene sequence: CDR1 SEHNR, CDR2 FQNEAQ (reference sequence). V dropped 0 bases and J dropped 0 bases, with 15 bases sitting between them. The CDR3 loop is CASSLAYFWESSYEQYF. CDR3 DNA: TGTGCCAGCAGCTTAGCGTATTTTTGGGAAAGCTCCTACGAGCAGTACTTC.

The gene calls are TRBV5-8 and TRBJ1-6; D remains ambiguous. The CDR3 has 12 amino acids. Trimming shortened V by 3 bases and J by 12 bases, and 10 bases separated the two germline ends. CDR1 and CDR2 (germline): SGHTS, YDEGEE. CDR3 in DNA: TGTGCCAGCAGCTCCCTCCGGGGACCCCTCCACTTT. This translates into CASSSLRGPLHF. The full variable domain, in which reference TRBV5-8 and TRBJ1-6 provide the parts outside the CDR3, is EAGVTQSPTHLIKTRGQQATLRCSPISGHTSVYWYQQALGLGLQFLLWYDEGEERNRGNFPPRFSGRQFPNYSSELNVNALELEDSALYLCASSSLRGPLHFGNGTRLTVT.

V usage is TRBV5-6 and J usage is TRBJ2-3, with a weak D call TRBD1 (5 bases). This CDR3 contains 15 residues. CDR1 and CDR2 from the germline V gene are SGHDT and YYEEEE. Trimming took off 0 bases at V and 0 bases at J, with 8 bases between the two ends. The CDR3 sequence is CASSLDQGSTDTQYF. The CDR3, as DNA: TGTGCCAGCAGCTTGGATCAGGGCAGCACAGATACGCAGTATTTT.

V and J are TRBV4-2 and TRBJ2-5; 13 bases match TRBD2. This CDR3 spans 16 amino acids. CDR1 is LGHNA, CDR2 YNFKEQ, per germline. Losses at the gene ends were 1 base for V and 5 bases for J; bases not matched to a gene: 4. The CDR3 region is CASSQGLAGGKETQYF. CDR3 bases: TGTGCCAGCAGCCAAGGACTAGCGGGGGGAAAGGAGACCCAGTACTTC.

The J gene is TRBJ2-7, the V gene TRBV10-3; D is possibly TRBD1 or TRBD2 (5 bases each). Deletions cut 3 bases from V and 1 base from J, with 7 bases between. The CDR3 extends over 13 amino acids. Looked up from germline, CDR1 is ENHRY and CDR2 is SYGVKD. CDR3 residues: CAISDGGSYEQYF. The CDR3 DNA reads TGTGCCATCAGTGATGGGGGTTCCTACGAGCAGTACTTC.

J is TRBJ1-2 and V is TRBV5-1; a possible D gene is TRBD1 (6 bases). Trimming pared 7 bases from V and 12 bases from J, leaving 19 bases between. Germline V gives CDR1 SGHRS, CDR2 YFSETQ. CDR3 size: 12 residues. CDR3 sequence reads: CASAEQGEGHTF. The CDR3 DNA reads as TGCGCCAGCGCCGAACAGGGAGAGGGTCACACCTTC.

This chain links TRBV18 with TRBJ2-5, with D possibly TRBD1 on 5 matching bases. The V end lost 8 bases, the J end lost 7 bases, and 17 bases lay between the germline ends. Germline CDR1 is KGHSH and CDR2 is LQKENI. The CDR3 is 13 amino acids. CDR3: CASHATPQGTQYF. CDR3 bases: TGTGCCAGCCACGCCACGCCTCAGGGGACCCAGTACTTC.

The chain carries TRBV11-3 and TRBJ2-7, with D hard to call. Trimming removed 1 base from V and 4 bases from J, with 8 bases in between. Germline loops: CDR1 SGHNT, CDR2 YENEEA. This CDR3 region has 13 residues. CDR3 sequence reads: CASSLGPLYEQYF. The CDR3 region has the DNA TGTGCCAGCAGCTTAGGTCCCCTATACGAGCAGTACTTC.